Listed below are T cell receptor beta chains from one sample, sequenced in a study of cytomegalovirus exposure and HLA in healthy donors. Profiled with immunoSEQ multiplex PCR; TCRdb holds only in-frame clones, not every one. The sample lists about 200,000 clones; 70% to 85% were seen once. The source material was PBMCs. The source is a male donor in good health and CMV-seronegative. The CDR3 runs from the conserved cysteine through the conserved F or W. Each record gives: D gene, J gene, V gene, clone size, CDR3 DNA, CDR3 protein. The D gene is left open where the match is weak. Expanded clones get a size class; other rows say once, few or many, or leave the size out.

d_call: -; j_call: TRBJ1-2; v_call: TRBV19; clone_size: few; cdr3_nt: TGTGCCAGTAGTCTTTACGCCGGAACCGGGAGTAACTATGGCTACACCTTC; cdr3_aa: CASSLYAGTGSNYGYTF
d_call: -; j_call: TRBJ2-5; v_call: TRBV7-8; clone_size: -; cdr3_nt: TGTGCCAGCAGCTCGCCGCGGACAGTCCAAGAGACCCAGTACTTC; cdr3_aa: CASSSPRTVQETQYF
d_call: TRBD2; j_call: TRBJ2-3; v_call: TRBV6-4; clone_size: -; cdr3_nt: TGTGCCAGCAGTGACGAGTCTAGCGGGAGGTACGCAGATACGCAGTATTTT; cdr3_aa: CASSDESSGRYADTQYF
d_call: -; j_call: TRBJ2-1; v_call: TRBV7-9; clone_size: -; cdr3_nt: TGTGCCAGCAGCTTAAGGGAACTGGGGTTAGCGGAAGGAAATGAGCAGTTCTTC; cdr3_aa: CASSLRELGLAEGNEQFF
d_call: -; j_call: TRBJ2-2; v_call: TRBV14; clone_size: few; cdr3_nt: TGTGCCAGCAGCCAAGAGACAGTCAGGACCGGGGAGCTGTTTTTT; cdr3_aa: CASSQETVRTGELFF
d_call: TRBD1; j_call: TRBJ2-1; v_call: TRBV4-2; clone_size: -; cdr3_nt: TGTGCCAGCAGCCCCCGATCGACAGGGGGAATCGGCTCCTACAATGAGCAGTTCTTC; cdr3_aa: CASSPRSTGGIGSYNEQFF
d_call: TRBD1; j_call: TRBJ2-3; v_call: TRBV2; clone_size: -; cdr3_nt: TGTGCCAGCAGTGAGGCGGACAGGGTGAAAGCAGATACGCAGTATTTT; cdr3_aa: CASSEADRVKADTQYF
d_call: -; j_call: TRBJ2-7; v_call: TRBV10-3; clone_size: -; cdr3_nt: TGTGCCATCAGTGGACAGGACTACGAGCAGTACTTC; cdr3_aa: CAISGQDYEQYF
d_call: TRBD2; j_call: TRBJ2-7; v_call: TRBV2; clone_size: -; cdr3_nt: TGTGCCAGCAGTGAATACCCACTAGCGGGACTAAGCTCCTACGAGCAGTACTTC; cdr3_aa: CASSEYPLAGLSSYEQYF
d_call: TRBD2; j_call: TRBJ2-3; v_call: TRBV19; clone_size: few; cdr3_nt: TGTGCCAGTAGACCGCTAGCGGGTAGCACAGATACGCAGTATTTT; cdr3_aa: CASRPLAGSTDTQYF
d_call: -; j_call: TRBJ1-5; v_call: TRBV9; clone_size: few; cdr3_nt: TGTGCCAGCAGCTCCTCCGTGGGCGACAATCAGCCCCAGCATTTT; cdr3_aa: CASSSSVGDNQPQHF
d_call: TRBD2; j_call: TRBJ2-3; v_call: TRBV9; clone_size: few; cdr3_nt: TGTGCCAGCAGCGTAGGCGGGAGCGGAGATACGCAGTATTTT; cdr3_aa: CASSVGGSGDTQYF
d_call: TRBD2; j_call: TRBJ2-3; v_call: TRBV28; clone_size: -; cdr3_nt: TGTGCCAGCAGCTTCCCCGTGACTATGCTAGCGGGAGTCTCAGATACGCAGTATTTT; cdr3_aa: CASSFPVTMLAGVSDTQYF
d_call: -; j_call: TRBJ2-1; v_call: TRBV19; clone_size: few; cdr3_nt: TGTGCCAGTAGTAGGGCAGCTTACAATGAGCAGTTCTTC; cdr3_aa: CASSRAAYNEQFF
d_call: TRBD1; j_call: TRBJ1-4; v_call: TRBV5-1; clone_size: once; cdr3_nt: TGCGCCAGCAGCTTGGCGGTCCGGGACAGGGGAGAAAAACTGTTTTTT; cdr3_aa: CASSLAVRDRGEKLFF
d_call: -; j_call: TRBJ1-2; v_call: TRBV18; clone_size: once; cdr3_nt: TGTGCCAGCTCACAGCGGACAGAGAACTATGGCTACACCTTC; cdr3_aa: CASSQRTENYGYTF
d_call: TRBD2; j_call: TRBJ2-7; v_call: TRBV5-4; clone_size: -; cdr3_nt: TGTGCCAGCAGCTACCCGGGTGGGGAGGGTCGGGAGCAGTACTTC; cdr3_aa: CASSYPGGEGREQYF
d_call: -; j_call: TRBJ1-3; v_call: TRBV28; clone_size: -; cdr3_nt: TGTGCCAGCAGTCCCAGGGGCTCTACCCGGGACCTCTCTGGAAACACCATATATTTT; cdr3_aa: CASSPRGSTRDLSGNTIYF
d_call: TRBD2; j_call: TRBJ2-5; v_call: TRBV5-6; clone_size: -; cdr3_nt: TGTGCCAGCAGCGCGGGGGGCACTGGGGAGACCCAGTACTTC; cdr3_aa: CASSAGGTGETQYF
d_call: TRBD2; j_call: TRBJ2-3; v_call: TRBV7-2; clone_size: -; cdr3_nt: TGTGCCAGCAGCTACAAAGGACTAGCGGGAGATACGCAGTATTTT; cdr3_aa: CASSYKGLAGDTQYF
d_call: TRBD1; j_call: TRBJ1-2; v_call: TRBV9; clone_size: -; cdr3_nt: TGTGCCAGCAGCGTAGGAGCTCTGACAGGGGGGGACTATGGCTACACCTTC; cdr3_aa: CASSVGALTGGDYGYTF
d_call: TRBD2; j_call: TRBJ2-7; v_call: TRBV6-1; clone_size: -; cdr3_nt: TGTGCCAGCAGTGAAATCCGACTAGCCAGCCCCCGGGAGCAGTACTTC; cdr3_aa: CASSEIRLASPREQYF
d_call: -; j_call: TRBJ2-7; v_call: TRBV21-1; clone_size: -; cdr3_nt: TGTGCCAGCAGCAAACCGCCAGGGGTCGAACCCTACGAGCAGTACTTC; cdr3_aa: CASSKPPGVEPYEQYF
d_call: -; j_call: TRBJ1-3; v_call: TRBV7-2; clone_size: -; cdr3_nt: TGTGCCAGCAGCTTACAGGGGTACTCTGGAAACACCATATATTTT; cdr3_aa: CASSLQGYSGNTIYF
d_call: -; j_call: TRBJ2-7; v_call: TRBV27; clone_size: few; cdr3_nt: TGTGCCAGCACCGAATCCGGGGGGCCCTCAGAGCAGTACTTC; cdr3_aa: CASTESGGPSEQYF
d_call: -; j_call: TRBJ2-2; v_call: TRBV25-1; clone_size: -; cdr3_nt: TGTGCCAGCAGTGGCTCAGGGTTCGGGGAGCTGTTTTTT; cdr3_aa: CASSGSGFGELFF
d_call: -; j_call: TRBJ2-5; v_call: TRBV2; clone_size: -; cdr3_nt: TGTGCCAGCAGTCCCCGTGGCCGGCGGAGTGGGGAGACCCAGTACTTC; cdr3_aa: CASSPRGRRSGETQYF
d_call: -; j_call: TRBJ1-5; v_call: TRBV4-1; clone_size: -; cdr3_nt: TGCGCCAGCAGCCACCTTTTTTCGGGAGGCAATCAGCCCCAGCATTTT; cdr3_aa: CASSHLFSGGNQPQHF
d_call: TRBD2; j_call: TRBJ2-3; v_call: TRBV7-3; clone_size: -; cdr3_nt: TGTGCCAGCAGCTTAACGGTTGCTAGCGGACTTACAGATACGCAGTATTTT; cdr3_aa: CASSLTVASGLTDTQYF
d_call: TRBD1; j_call: TRBJ1-2; v_call: TRBV19; clone_size: -; cdr3_nt: TGTGCCAGTACTCCGGACAGGGGGCATGGCTACACCTTC; cdr3_aa: CASTPDRGHGYTF